The rows below give T cell receptor beta chains drawn from one sample of a study of cytomegalovirus exposure and HLA in healthy donors. The data were produced by immunoSEQ multiplex PCR, yet TCRdb's version contains in-frame clones alone and is incomplete. The table has about 240,000 clones, around 85% seen once. Sequencing was carried out using PBMCs. These receptors all come from a woman aged 25 to 39 in good health and CMV-seropositive. Each CDR3 is given with its conserved first and last residue. The D gene is left open where the match is weak.

j_call | d_call | v_call | cdr3_aa
TRBJ2-3 | NA | TRBV27 | CASNTAGRTDTQYF
TRBJ2-1 | NA | TRBV5-1 | CASSFGPRGTNEQFF
TRBJ2-5 | NA | TRBV7-9 | CASSLEEGTQYF
TRBJ2-1 | NA | TRBV7-9 | CASSLVGEGVNEQFF
TRBJ2-7 | TRBD1 | TRBV10-1 | CASSEGQVDYEQYF
TRBJ2-5 | NA | TRBV5-6 | CASSSDSIFRQETQYF
TRBJ2-3 | NA | TRBV19 | CASSIETRPSTDTQYF
TRBJ2-1 | TRBD2 | TRBV5-1 | CASSLASSGGSYNEQFF
TRBJ2-1 | NA | TRBV7-9 | CASSDQPGRYNEQFF
TRBJ2-2 | NA | TRBV5-1 | CASSRGEGGNTGELFF
TRBJ2-7 | NA | TRBV30 | CAWSRGWGYEQYF
TRBJ1-1 | NA | TRBV4-1 | CASSQYGLGRRTEAFF
TRBJ2-1 | TRBD2 | TRBV9 | CASSPEVSSGARNEQFF
TRBJ2-7 | NA | TRBV11-2 | CASSLTVGVYEQYF
TRBJ2-7 | NA | TRBV7-9 | CASSFTGLEQYF